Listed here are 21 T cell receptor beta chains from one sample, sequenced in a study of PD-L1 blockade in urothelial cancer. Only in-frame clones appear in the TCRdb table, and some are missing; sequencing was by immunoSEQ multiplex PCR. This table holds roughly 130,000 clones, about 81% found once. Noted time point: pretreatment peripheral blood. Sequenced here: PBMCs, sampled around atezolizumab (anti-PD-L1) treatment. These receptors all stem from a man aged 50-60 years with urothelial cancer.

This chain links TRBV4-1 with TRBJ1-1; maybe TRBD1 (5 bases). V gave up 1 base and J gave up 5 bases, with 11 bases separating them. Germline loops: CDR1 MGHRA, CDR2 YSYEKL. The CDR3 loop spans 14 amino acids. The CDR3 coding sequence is TGCGCCAGCAGCCAAGTGGATTCAGGGACTGAAGCTTTCTTT. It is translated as CASSQVDSGTEAFF.

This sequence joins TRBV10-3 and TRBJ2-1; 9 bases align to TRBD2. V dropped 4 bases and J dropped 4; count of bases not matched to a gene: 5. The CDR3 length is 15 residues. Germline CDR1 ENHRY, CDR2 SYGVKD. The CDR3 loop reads CAISGASGDYNEQFF. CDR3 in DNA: TGTGCCATCAGTGGTGCTAGCGGGGATTACAATGAGCAGTTCTTC.

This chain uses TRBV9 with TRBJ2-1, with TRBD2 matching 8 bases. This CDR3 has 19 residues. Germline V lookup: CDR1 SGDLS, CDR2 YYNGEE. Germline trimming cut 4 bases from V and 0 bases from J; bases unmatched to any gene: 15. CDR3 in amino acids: CASSLTAGGLGSSYNEQFF. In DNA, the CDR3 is TGTGCCAGCAGCCTCACTGCGGGAGGACTGGGTAGCTCCTACAATGAGCAGTTCTTC.

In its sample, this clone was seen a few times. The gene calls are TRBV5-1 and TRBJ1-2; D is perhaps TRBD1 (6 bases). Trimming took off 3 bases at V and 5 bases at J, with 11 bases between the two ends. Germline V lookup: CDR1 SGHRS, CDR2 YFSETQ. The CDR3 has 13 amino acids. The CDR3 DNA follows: TGCGCCAGCAGCTCTACTCAGGGGTATGGCTACACCTTC. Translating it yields CASSSTQGYGYTF. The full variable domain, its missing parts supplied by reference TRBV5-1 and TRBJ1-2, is KAGVTQTPRYLIKTRGQQVTLSCSPISGHRSVSWYQQTPGQGLQFLFEYFSETQRNKGNFPGRFSGRQFSNSRSEMNVSTLELGDSALYLCASSSTQGYGYTFGSGTRLTVV.

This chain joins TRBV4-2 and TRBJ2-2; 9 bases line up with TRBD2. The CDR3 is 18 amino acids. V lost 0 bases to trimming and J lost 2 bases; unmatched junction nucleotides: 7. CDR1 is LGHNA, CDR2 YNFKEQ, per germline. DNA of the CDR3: TGTGCCAGCAGCCAAGATGGGGCGGGAGGGTTAAACACCGGGGAGCTGTTTTTT. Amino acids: CASSQDGAGGLNTGELFF.

The DNA of the CDR3 is TGTGCCAGCAGCTTGGCCGGGGGGTGGTCTAACTATGGCTACACCTTC. It translates to CASSLAGGWSNYGYTF. The J gene is TRBJ1-2, the V gene TRBV5-6; D may be TRBD1 (5 bases). From germline, CDR1 is SGHDT and CDR2 YYEEEE. This CDR3 has 16 amino acids. V was trimmed by 0 bases and J by 0 bases, leaving 12 bases between them.

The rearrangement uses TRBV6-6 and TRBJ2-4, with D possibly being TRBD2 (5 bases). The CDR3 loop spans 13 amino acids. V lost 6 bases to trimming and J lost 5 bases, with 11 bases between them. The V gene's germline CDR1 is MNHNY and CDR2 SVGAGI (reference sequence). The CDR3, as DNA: TGTGCCAGCAGCGTCGGACTTGAAAACATTCAGTACTTC. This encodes CASSVGLENIQYF.

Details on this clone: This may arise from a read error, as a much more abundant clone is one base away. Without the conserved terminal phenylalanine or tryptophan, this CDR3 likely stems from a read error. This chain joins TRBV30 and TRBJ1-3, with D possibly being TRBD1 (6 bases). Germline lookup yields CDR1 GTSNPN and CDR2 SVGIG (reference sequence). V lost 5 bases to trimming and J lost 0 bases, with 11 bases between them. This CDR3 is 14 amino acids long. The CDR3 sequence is CAWGDTDSGNTIYS. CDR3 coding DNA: TGTGCCTGGGGGGACACCGACTCTGGAAACACCATATATTCT.

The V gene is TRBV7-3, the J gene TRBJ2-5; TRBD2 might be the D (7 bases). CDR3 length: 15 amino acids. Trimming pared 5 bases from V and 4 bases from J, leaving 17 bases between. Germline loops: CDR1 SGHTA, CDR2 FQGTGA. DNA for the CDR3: TGTGCCAGCAGCCGGGGGGCTACCAAAGGAGAGACCCAGTACTTC. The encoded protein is CASSRGATKGETQYF.

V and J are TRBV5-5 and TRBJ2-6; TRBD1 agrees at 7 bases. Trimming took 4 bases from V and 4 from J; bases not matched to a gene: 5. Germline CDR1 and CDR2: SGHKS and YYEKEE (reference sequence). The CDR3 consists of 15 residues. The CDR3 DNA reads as TGTGCCAGCAGCACCGACAGGGTCGGGGCCAACGTCCTGACTTTC. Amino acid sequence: CASSTDRVGANVLTF.

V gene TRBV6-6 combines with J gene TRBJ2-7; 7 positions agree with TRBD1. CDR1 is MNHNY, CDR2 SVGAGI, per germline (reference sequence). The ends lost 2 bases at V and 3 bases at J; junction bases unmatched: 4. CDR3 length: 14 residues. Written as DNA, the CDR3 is TGTGCCAGCAGTTACAAGGGACAGAGCTACGAGCAGTACTTC. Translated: CASSYKGQSYEQYF.

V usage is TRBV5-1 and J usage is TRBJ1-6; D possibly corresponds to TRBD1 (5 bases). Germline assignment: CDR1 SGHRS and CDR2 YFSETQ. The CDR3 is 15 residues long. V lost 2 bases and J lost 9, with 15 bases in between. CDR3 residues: CASSFQGDISSPLHF. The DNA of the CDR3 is TGCGCCAGCAGCTTTCAGGGCGACATTAGTTCACCCCTCCACTTT. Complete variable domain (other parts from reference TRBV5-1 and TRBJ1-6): KAGVTQTPRYLIKTRGQQVTLSCSPISGHRSVSWYQQTPGQGLQFLFEYFSETQRNKGNFPGRFSGRQFSNSRSEMNVSTLELGDSALYLCASSFQGDISSPLHFGNGTRLTVT.

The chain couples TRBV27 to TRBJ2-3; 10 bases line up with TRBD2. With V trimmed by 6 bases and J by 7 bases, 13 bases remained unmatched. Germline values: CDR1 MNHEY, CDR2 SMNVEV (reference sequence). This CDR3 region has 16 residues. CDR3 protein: CASSRLLAGVVNTQYF. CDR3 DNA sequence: TGTGCCAGCAGCCGCCTTCTAGCGGGAGTGGTGAATACGCAGTATTTT.

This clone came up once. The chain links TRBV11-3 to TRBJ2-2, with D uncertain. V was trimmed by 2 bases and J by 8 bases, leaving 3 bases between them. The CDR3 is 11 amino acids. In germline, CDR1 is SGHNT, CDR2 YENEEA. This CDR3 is CASSLHGELFF. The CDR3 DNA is TGTGCCAGCAGCTTACATGGGGAGCTGTTTTTT.

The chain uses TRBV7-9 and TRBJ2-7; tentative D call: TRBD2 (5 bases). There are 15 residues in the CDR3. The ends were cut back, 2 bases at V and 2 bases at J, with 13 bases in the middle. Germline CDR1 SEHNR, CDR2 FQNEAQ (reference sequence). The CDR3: CASSLQPGFTYEQYF. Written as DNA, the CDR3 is TGTGCCAGCAGCTTACAACCGGGGTTTACCTACGAGCAGTACTTC.

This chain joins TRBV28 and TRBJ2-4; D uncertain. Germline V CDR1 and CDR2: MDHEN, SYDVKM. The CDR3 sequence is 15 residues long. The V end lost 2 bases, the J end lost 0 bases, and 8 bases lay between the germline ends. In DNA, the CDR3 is TGTGCCAGCAGTTTACGGGTCGTAGCCAAAAACATTCAGTACTTC. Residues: CASSLRVVAKNIQYF.

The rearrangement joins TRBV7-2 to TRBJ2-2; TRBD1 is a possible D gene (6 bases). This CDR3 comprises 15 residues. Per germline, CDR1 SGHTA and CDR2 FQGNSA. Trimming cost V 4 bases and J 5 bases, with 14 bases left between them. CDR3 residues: CASSSDRRSTGELFF. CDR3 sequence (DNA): TGTGCCAGCAGCTCCGACAGGAGAAGTACCGGGGAGCTGTTTTTT.

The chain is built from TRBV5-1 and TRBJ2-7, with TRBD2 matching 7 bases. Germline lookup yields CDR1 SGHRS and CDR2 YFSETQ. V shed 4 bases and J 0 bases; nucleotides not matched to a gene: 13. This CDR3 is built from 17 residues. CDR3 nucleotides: TGCGCCAGCAGCCCGGGGAGGGTTGACGGGAGCTCCTACGAGCAGTACTTC. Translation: CASSPGRVDGSSYEQYF.

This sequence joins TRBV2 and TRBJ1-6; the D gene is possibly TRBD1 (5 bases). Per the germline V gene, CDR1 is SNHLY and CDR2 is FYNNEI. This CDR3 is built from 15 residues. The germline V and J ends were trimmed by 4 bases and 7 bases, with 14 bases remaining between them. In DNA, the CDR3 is TGTGCCAGCAGTGTAGGGGACTTGGGGAATTCACCCCTCCACTTT. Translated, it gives CASSVGDLGNSPLHF.

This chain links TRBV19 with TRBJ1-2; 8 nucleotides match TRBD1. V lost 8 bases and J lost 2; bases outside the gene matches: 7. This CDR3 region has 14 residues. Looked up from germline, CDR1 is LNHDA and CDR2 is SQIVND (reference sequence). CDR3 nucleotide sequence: TGTGCCAGTCAACCCGACAGGGGAAACTATGGCTACACCTTC. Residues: CASQPDRGNYGYTF.

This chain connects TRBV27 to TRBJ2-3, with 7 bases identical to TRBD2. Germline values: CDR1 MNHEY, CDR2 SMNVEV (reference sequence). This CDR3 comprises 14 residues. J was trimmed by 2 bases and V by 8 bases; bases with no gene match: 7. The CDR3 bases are TGTGCCAGCGGGGGGGGACTCTACACAGATACGCAGTATTTT. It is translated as CASGGGLYTDTQYF.